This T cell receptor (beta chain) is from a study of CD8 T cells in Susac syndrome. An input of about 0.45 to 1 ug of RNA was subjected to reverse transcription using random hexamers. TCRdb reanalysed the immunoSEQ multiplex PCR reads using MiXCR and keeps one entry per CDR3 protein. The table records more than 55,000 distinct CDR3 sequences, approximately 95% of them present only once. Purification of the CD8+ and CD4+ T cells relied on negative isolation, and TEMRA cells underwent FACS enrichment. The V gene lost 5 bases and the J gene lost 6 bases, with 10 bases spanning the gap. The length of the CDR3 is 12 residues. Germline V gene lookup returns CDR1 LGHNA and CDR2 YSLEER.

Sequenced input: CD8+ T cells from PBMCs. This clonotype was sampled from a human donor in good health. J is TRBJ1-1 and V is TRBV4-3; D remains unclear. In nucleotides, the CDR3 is TGCGCCAGCAGCGGGGTTGGATCTGAAGCTTTCTTT. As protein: CASSGVGSEAFF.